The 18 T cell receptor beta chains below come from one sample, sequenced in a study of EBV T-cell therapy then PD-1 blockade in nasopharyngeal carcinoma. Treatment given: AdE1-LMPpoly-expanded autologous EBV-specific T-cell therapy followed by anti-PD-1 nivolumab. Their antigens remain unidentified. Sequenced by immunoSEQ multiplex PCR; TCRdb stores in-frame clones only, minus some. The data show fewer than 20,000 clones, with 65% to 85% seen just once and 25% to 30% held by the top ten. Sequenced here: CD8+ T cells from blood, sampled at day 0 from a patient whose treatment included autologous EBV-specific T cells and nivolumab. The source of these receptors is a man aged 40-55 years with nasopharyngeal carcinoma.

CDR3 protein: CASSERPGGGETQYF. In DNA, the CDR3 is TGTGCCAGCAGTGAACGGCCAGGGGGCGGGGAGACCCAGTACTTC. The rearrangement links TRBV6-4 to TRBJ2-5; TRBD1 agrees at 8 bases. CDR3 length equals 15 residues. Trimming took 3 bases from V and 5 from J; bases not matched to a gene: 8. Germline V CDR1 and CDR2: MRHNA, SNTAGT.

V gene TRBV4-1 combines with J gene TRBJ1-2, with D tentatively TRBD1 (5 bases). Germline CDR1 MGHRA, CDR2 YSYEKL. The length of the CDR3 is 14 residues. The germline V and J ends were trimmed by 0 bases and 5 bases, with 10 bases remaining between them. In DNA form, the CDR3 reads TGCGCCAGCAGCCAAGAAAACAGGATATATGGCTACACCTTC. The encoded protein is CASSQENRIYGYTF.

The chain employs TRBV7-8 and TRBJ1-5; D gene ambiguous. Trimming stripped 1 base from V and 1 base from J, with 8 bases between. The germline V gene has CDR1 SGHVS and CDR2 FQNEAQ. This CDR3 contains 15 residues. DNA for the CDR3: TGTGCCAGCAGCTTAGGGGTTGGGAGCAATCAGCCCCAGCATTTT. Its translation: CASSLGVGSNQPQHF. The whole variable domain, remainder taken from reference TRBV7-8 and TRBJ1-5, is GAGVSQSPRYKVAKRGQDVALRCDPISGHVSLFWYQQALGQGPEFLTYFQNEAQLDKSGLPSDRFFAERPEGSVSTLKIQRTQQEDSAVYLCASSLGVGSNQPQHFGDGTRLSIL.

The V call is TRBV27, the J call TRBJ2-5; D ambiguous. V was clipped by 3 bases and J by 5 bases, with 10 bases between them. Looked up from germline, CDR1 is MNHEY and CDR2 is SMNVEV (reference sequence). This CDR3 is built from 13 residues. The CDR3 bases are TGTGCCAGCAGTTTGGGGATACGGGAGACCCAGTACTTC. Protein sequence: CASSLGIRETQYF.

The V gene is TRBV27, the J gene TRBJ1-2, with D unclear. The germline CDR1 and CDR2 sequences are MNHEY and SMNVEV (reference sequence). The CDR3 has 15 amino acids. V was cut by 7 bases and J by 8 bases, with 23 bases left in between. The CDR3 DNA follows: TGTGCCAGCACCCATTGGGCAGAAGACTCCGCCGGCTACACCTTC. It is translated as CASTHWAEDSAGYTF.

The chain recombines TRBV5-6 with TRBJ2-4, with 7 bases matching TRBD1. With V trimmed by 4 bases and J by 12 bases, 13 bases remained unmatched. Germline V lookup: CDR1 SGHDT, CDR2 YYEEEE. The length of the CDR3 is 14 residues. The DNA of the CDR3 is TGTGCCAGCAGCCTGCCTGGGACAGCCATTGATCAGTACTTC. Its translation: CASSLPGTAIDQYF.

The chain carries TRBV12-3 or TRBV12-4 and TRBJ1-1, with D perhaps TRBD1 (5 bases). Trimming stripped 0 bases from V and 4 bases from J, with 6 bases between. The CDR3 runs 13 residues. In DNA form, the CDR3 reads TGTGCCAGCAGTTTAGCGGGGGGCACTGAAGCTTTCTTT. Translation: CASSLAGGTEAFF.

This chain connects TRBV2 to TRBJ1-2; tentatively, D is TRBD1 (5 bases). V shed 8 bases and J shed 3 bases, with 10 bases lying between them. The CDR3 has 12 residues. Germline V CDR1 and CDR2: SNHLY, FYNNEI. The DNA of the CDR3 is TGTGCCAGCCAGGGATTTGACTATGGCTACACCTTC. Encoded protein: CASQGFDYGYTF.

V and J are TRBV10-3 and TRBJ2-5; D not resolved. In germline, CDR1 is ENHRY, CDR2 SYGVKD. The CDR3 covers 14 residues. The germline V and J ends were trimmed by 1 base and 0 bases, with 6 bases remaining between them. Here the CDR3 reads CAISELANQETQYF. CDR3 DNA: TGTGCCATCAGTGAGTTGGCTAACCAAGAGACCCAGTACTTC.

The J gene is TRBJ1-5, the V gene TRBV7-9; 8 nucleotides agree with TRBD1. Germline V CDR1 and CDR2: SEHNR, FQNEAQ (reference sequence). The CDR3 runs 16 residues. The ends lost 5 bases at V and 4 bases at J; junction bases unmatched: 10. The CDR3 is CASSQTTGERNQPQHF. Written as DNA, the CDR3 is TGTGCCAGCAGCCAGACGACAGGGGAGAGGAATCAGCCCCAGCATTTT. Variable domain in full (rest from reference TRBV7-9 and TRBJ1-5): DTGVSQNPRHKITKRGQNVTFRCDPISEHNRLYWYRQTLGQGPEFLTYFQNEAQLEKSRLLSDRFSAERPKGSFSTLEIQRTEQGDSAMYLCASSQTTGERNQPQHFGDGTRLSIL.

The CDR3 nucleotides read TGTGCCAGCGCAGATGTGTATGGAAACACCATATATTTT. Translating gives CASADVYGNTIYF. The chain couples TRBV27 to TRBJ1-3, with no clear D. In germline, CDR1 is MNHEY, CDR2 SMNVEV (reference sequence). V lost 8 bases and J 3 bases, leaving 11 bases between the germline ends. The CDR3 contains 13 residues.

This clone was seen a few times. This sequence joins TRBV9 and TRBJ2-7; TRBD1 agrees at 10 bases. Germline CDR1 SGDLS, CDR2 YYNGEE. The ends lost 4 bases at V and 7 bases at J; junction bases unmatched: 11. The CDR3 totals 15 residues. The CDR3 DNA follows: TGTGCCAGCAGCCTCCAGGGACAGGGGAAAACTGAGCAGTACTTC. Its translation: CASSLQGQGKTEQYF.

This chain connects TRBV7-9 to TRBJ2-1; no reliable D call. Trimming removed 8 bases at V and 8 bases at J, with 16 bases between. The CDR3 runs 13 residues. Germline lookup yields CDR1 SEHNR and CDR2 FQNEAQ (reference sequence). The CDR3 DNA follows: TGTGCCAGCCGGCCCCCCGGTTACGATGAGCAGTTCTTC. Translated, it gives CASRPPGYDEQFF.

J is TRBJ2-1 and V is TRBV6-1; D is unresolved. The CDR3 extends over 16 amino acids. Germline V gives CDR1 MNHNS, CDR2 SASEGT. The germline V and J ends were trimmed by 2 bases and 0 bases, with 11 bases remaining between them. The CDR3 nucleotides read TGTGCCAGCAGTGAACTTGGTTGGAGCTCCTACAATGAGCAGTTCTTC. Residues: CASSELGWSSYNEQFF.

This sequence joins TRBV6-7 and TRBJ1-6; the D gene is possibly TRBD1 (6 bases). TRBV6-7 counts as an open reading frame of uncertain function. V was cut by 1 base and J by 9 bases, with 16 bases left in between. The length of the CDR3 is 16 residues. CDR3 loop: CASSYFHRVGISPLHF. CDR3 nucleotide sequence: TGTGCCAGCAGTTACTTCCACAGGGTAGGAATTTCACCCCTCCACTTT.

V and J are TRBV7-8 and TRBJ1-1, with unresolved D. Germline V gives CDR1 SGHVS, CDR2 FQNEAQ. V was clipped by 4 bases and J by 4 bases, with 16 bases between them. The CDR3 runs to 15 residues. CDR3 nucleotide sequence: TGTGCCAGCAGCTCCTTAACCGGGATCCCCACTGAAGCTTTCTTT. Translated: CASSSLTGIPTEAFF.

This chain connects TRBV6-4 to TRBJ2-3, with 10 bases aligning to TRBD2. The CDR3 covers 14 residues. With V trimmed by 5 bases and J by 3 bases, 2 bases remained unmatched. In germline, CDR1 is MRHNA, CDR2 SNTAGT. The CDR3 loop reads CASSISGGTDTQYF. CDR3 DNA sequence: TGTGCCAGCAGTATTAGCGGGGGGACAGATACGCAGTATTTT.

This clone has only one observation. The J gene is TRBJ2-7, the V gene TRBV9; perhaps TRBD2 as D (5 bases). V lost 0 bases to trimming and J lost 3 bases, with 10 bases between them. The germline CDR1 and CDR2 sequences are SGDLS and YYNGEE. This CDR3 is 14 amino acids long. The CDR3 is CASSVELDCYEQYF. CDR3 bases: TGTGCCAGCAGCGTAGAGCTGGACTGCTACGAGCAGTACTTC.